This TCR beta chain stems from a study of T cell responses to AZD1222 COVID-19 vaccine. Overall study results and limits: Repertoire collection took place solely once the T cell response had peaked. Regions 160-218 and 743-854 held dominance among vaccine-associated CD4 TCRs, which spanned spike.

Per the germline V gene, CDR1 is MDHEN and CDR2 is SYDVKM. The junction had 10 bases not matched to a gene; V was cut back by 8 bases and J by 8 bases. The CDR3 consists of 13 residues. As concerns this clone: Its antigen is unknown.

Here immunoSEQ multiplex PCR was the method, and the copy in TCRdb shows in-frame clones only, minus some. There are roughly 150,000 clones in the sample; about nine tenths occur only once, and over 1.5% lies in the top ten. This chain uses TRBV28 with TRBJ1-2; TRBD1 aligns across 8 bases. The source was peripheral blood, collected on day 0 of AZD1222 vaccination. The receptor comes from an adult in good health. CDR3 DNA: TGTGCCAGCGGGAGACAGGGGTCACGGGGCTACACCTTC. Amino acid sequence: CASGRQGSRGYTF.